This T cell receptor beta chain was profiled in a study of T-cell memory formation after mild COVID-19. Study-level findings and limits: Detection of some responders pre-infection suggested pre-existing cross-reactive memory T cells participated.

TCRdb re-called the 5' RACE reads through MiXCR, storing one row per CDR3 protein. The sample holds around 200,000 distinct CDR3 sequences, more than 9% seen once. This clonotype has ten or more counts. As yet, its antigen is unknown. The ends lost 6 bases at V and 5 bases at J; junction bases unmatched: 3. Germline V gives CDR1 SQVTM, CDR2 ANQGSEA. This CDR3 comprises 12 residues. This receptor was taken from a man in his late teens or twenties who had mild COVID-19 (a few samples of this study predate the infection). Cell type and time point are not known. Sequencing input: PBMCs or a T cell subset sorted from them (not recorded which). The J gene is TRBJ2-3, the V gene TRBV29-1, with 9 bases matching TRBD2. DNA of the CDR3: TGCAGCGTGGCGGGGGGGAGAGATACGCAGTATTTT. The encoded protein is CSVAGGRDTQYF.